Each of the 24 T cell receptor beta chains below was sequenced from the same sample in a study of OX40 agonist ivuxolimab in advanced cancers. Libraries were prepared by immunoSEQ multiplex PCR; TCRdb keeps only in-frame clonotypes and omits some of them. This sample has just over 20,000 clones, with more than 75% found just once. Specimen: CD4+ or CD8+ T cells sorted from blood, collected in a trial of the OX40 agonist ivuxolimab. Receptor source: an adult with an advanced solid tumor such as melanoma, head and neck, liver or kidney cancer.

The chain combines TRBV30 with TRBJ1-1; D gene uncertain. Germline lookup yields CDR1 GTSNPN and CDR2 SVGIG (reference sequence). CDR3 size: 17 residues. Trimming took off 0 bases at V and 5 bases at J, with 22 bases between the two ends. This CDR3 reads CAWSVHWAELSSTEAFF. The DNA for the CDR3 is TGTGCCTGGAGTGTACACTGGGCGGAACTAAGTAGTACTGAAGCTTTCTTT.

The chain uses TRBV29-1 and TRBJ2-1, with D uncertain. Germline CDR1 and CDR2: SQVTM and ANQGSEA. V lost 0 bases and J lost 7, with 13 bases in between. The CDR3 is made up of 14 amino acids. The CDR3 sequence is CSVEDRTQTNEQFF. The CDR3 bases are TGCAGCGTTGAAGATAGGACGCAGACTAATGAGCAGTTCTTC.

The rearrangement links TRBV4-1 to TRBJ1-1; TRBD1 might be the D (5 bases). The CDR3 spans 16 residues. Germline V gene data show CDR1 as MGHRA and CDR2 as YSYEKL. Trimming left V 2 bases short and J 1 base short, with 14 bases between. The CDR3 DNA reads TGCGCCAGCAGCCAAAAACCGGGACCCTCGAACACTGAAGCTTTCTTT. Translation gives CASSQKPGPSNTEAFF.

Here the CDR3 reads CASSLGQGGYGYTF. The CDR3 DNA reads TGTGCCAGCAGCTTAGGGCAGGGTGGATATGGCTACACCTTC. This sequence joins TRBV7-3 and TRBJ1-2; D is possibly TRBD1 (5 bases). CDR1 is SGHTA, CDR2 FQGTGA, per germline. The length of the CDR3 is 14 residues. V shed 2 bases and J shed 5 bases, with 12 bases lying between them. Combining the CDR3 with reference TRBV7-3 and TRBJ1-2 gives the whole variable domain GAGVSQTPSNKVTEKGKYVELRCDPISGHTALYWYRQSLGQGPEFLIYFQGTGAADDSGLPNDRFFAVRPEGSVSTLKIQRTERGDSAVYLCASSLGQGGYGYTFGSGTRLTVV.

The genes are TRBV27 and TRBJ2-3; a possible D gene is TRBD2 (6 bases). The V end was cut by 1 base, the J end by 3 bases, with 8 bases between. The CDR3 is 14 residues long. Germline CDR1 MNHEY, CDR2 SMNVEV (reference sequence). CDR3 sequence (DNA): TGTGCCAGCAGTTTATACGGGGGAACAGATACGCAGTATTTT. This codes for CASSLYGGTDTQYF.

This chain joins TRBV11-2 and TRBJ2-1, with D tentatively TRBD1 (5 bases). Trimming stripped 5 bases from V and 9 bases from J, with 14 bases between. CDR3 length: 13 amino acids. Germline V CDR1 and CDR2: SGHAT, FQNNGV. The chain's CDR3 is CASSAQQVAEQFF. CDR3 nucleotide sequence: TGTGCCAGCAGCGCTCAACAGGTTGCTGAGCAGTTCTTC.

The J gene is TRBJ2-7, the V gene TRBV4-2; D is unresolved. Germline-derived CDR1 and CDR2 are LGHNA and YNFKEQ. This CDR3 has 15 amino acids. The V and J ends lost 1 base and 3 bases respectively, with 13 bases between them. The CDR3 DNA reads TGTGCCAGCAGCCAAGGCTTTGCGCAGCACTACGAGCAGTACTTC. Translation: CASSQGFAQHYEQYF.

Here the CDR3 reads CASSRTGINEQYF. CDR3 DNA: TGTGCCAGTAGTAGGACAGGGATCAACGAGCAGTACTTC. The chain joins TRBV19 to TRBJ2-7; 8 nucleotides agree with TRBD1. CDR1 and CDR2 (germline): LNHDA, SQIVND (reference sequence). CDR3 length equals 13 residues. With V trimmed by 4 bases and J by 5 bases, 4 bases remained unmatched.

The genes are TRBV15 and TRBJ2-7; the D is unclear. The germline gives CDR1 LNHNV, CDR2 YYDKDF (reference sequence). The germline V and J ends were trimmed by 0 bases and 2 bases, with 11 bases remaining between them. This CDR3 spans 15 amino acids. The CDR3 loop is CATSREGATAYEQYF. In DNA form, the CDR3 reads TGTGCCACCAGCAGAGAAGGAGCCACGGCCTACGAGCAGTACTTC.

The V gene is TRBV7-2, the J gene TRBJ2-1; 8 positions match TRBD2. CDR1 is SGHTA and CDR2 is FQGNSA in the germline V gene. The V and J ends lost 4 bases and 6 bases, in that order; junction bases with no gene match: 2. This CDR3 comprises 13 residues. The CDR3 here is CASSSGGFNEQFF. The DNA of the CDR3 is TGTGCCAGCAGCTCGGGAGGGTTCAATGAGCAGTTCTTC.

The V call is TRBV7-9, the J call TRBJ2-5; D is uncertain. V dropped 9 bases and J dropped 1 base, with 18 bases sitting between them. In germline, CDR1 is SEHNR, CDR2 FQNEAQ (reference sequence). The CDR3 is 15 residues long. The CDR3 DNA sequence: TGTGCCAGTGGCTCTGCAGTGGACCCCCAAGAGACCCAGTACTTC. This codes for CASGSAVDPQETQYF. The full variable domain, completed using reference TRBV7-9 and TRBJ2-5, is DTGVSQNPRHKITKRGQNVTFRCDPISEHNRLYWYRQTLGQGPEFLTYFQNEAQLEKSRLLSDRFSAERPKGSFSTLEIQRTEQGDSAMYLCASGSAVDPQETQYFGPGTRLLVL.

This rearrangement joins TRBV13 to TRBJ2-3, with D tentatively TRBD2 (5 bases). This CDR3 has 15 residues. Trimming stripped 3 bases from V and 2 bases from J, with 12 bases between. The germline CDR1 and CDR2 sequences are PRHDT and FYEKMQ (reference sequence). CDR3 region: CASSFAGENTDTQYF. CDR3 coding DNA: TGTGCCAGCAGCTTTGCCGGGGAGAACACAGATACGCAGTATTTT.

The CDR3 here is CASSYSAGITGEQYF. CDR3 DNA sequence: TGTGCCAGCAGTTACTCGGCGGGTATTACGGGCGAGCAGTACTTC. V usage is TRBV6-5 and J usage is TRBJ2-7; the D gene is possibly TRBD2 (5 bases). This CDR3 region has 15 residues. Looked up from germline, CDR1 is MNHEY and CDR2 is SVGAGI. V was pared by 0 bases and J by 6 bases, with 15 bases between.

This clone was observed a handful of times. This chain links TRBV19 with TRBJ1-5; 7 nucleotides align to TRBD1. With 5 bases clipped from V and 5 bases from J, the junction kept 9 bases outside the gene matches. The CDR3 has 15 residues. Germline CDR1 LNHDA, CDR2 SQIVND (reference sequence). The CDR3 DNA reads TGTGCCAGTAGTCCAATCCCAGGGGGTCATCAGCCCCAGCATTTT. It codes for CASSPIPGGHQPQHF.

This chain links TRBV11-2 with TRBJ1-2; D gene uncertain. The germline V gene encodes CDR1 SGHAT and CDR2 FQNNGV. This CDR3 is 14 amino acids long. Trimming cost V 5 bases and J 2 bases, with 12 bases left between them. CDR3 loop: CASSPEPENYGYTF. CDR3 nucleotide sequence: TGTGCCAGCAGCCCCGAACCAGAAAACTATGGCTACACCTTC.

V gene TRBV7-6 combines with J gene TRBJ2-7; D assignment may be TRBD1 or TRBD2 (5 bases each). This CDR3 has 15 amino acids. Trimming took off 5 bases at V and 2 bases at J, with 16 bases between the two ends. CDR1 is SGHVS and CDR2 is FNYEAQ in the germline V gene. The CDR3 DNA is TGTGCCAGCAGCGAATCCTTGGGACCTCCCTACGAGCAGTACTTC. Residues: CASSESLGPPYEQYF.

The CDR3 region is CASSSDSGIIQYF. CDR3 DNA sequence: TGTGCCAGCAGTTCGGACTCAGGCATCATTCAGTACTTC. The chain employs TRBV28 and TRBJ2-4; a weak D match, TRBD2 (5 bases). The CDR3 totals 13 residues. Trimming removed 4 bases at V and 9 bases at J, with 13 bases between. The germline gives CDR1 MDHEN, CDR2 SYDVKM.

The chain couples TRBV5-6 to TRBJ1-3; possible D gene TRBD1, 5 bases. The CDR3 consists of 18 residues. The V gene lost 0 bases and the J gene lost 0 bases, with 16 bases spanning the gap. CDR1 is SGHDT and CDR2 is YYEEEE in the germline V gene. The CDR3 region is CASSLAGRTLGSGNTIYF. The CDR3 nucleotides are TGTGCCAGCAGCTTGGCGGGACGGACTCTCGGCTCTGGAAACACCATATATTTT.

The chain is built from TRBV9 and TRBJ2-5; D not resolved. The germline V and J ends were trimmed by 4 bases and 5 bases, with 18 bases remaining between them. Germline CDR1 and CDR2: SGDLS and YYNGEE. The CDR3 totals 15 residues. This CDR3 reads CASSPSHAGLETQYF. DNA for the CDR3: TGTGCCAGCAGCCCAAGTCACGCAGGCCTGGAGACCCAGTACTTC.

The chain couples TRBV30 to TRBJ1-1; D remains unclear. The CDR3 totals 14 residues. CDR1 is GTSNPN and CDR2 is SVGIG in the germline V gene (reference sequence). V lost 4 bases and J lost 0, with 12 bases in between. As DNA, the CDR3 is TGTGCCTGGAAGGTGGACTCAATGAACACTGAAGCTTTCTTT. Its protein is CAWKVDSMNTEAFF.

The chain is built from TRBV2 and TRBJ2-2; 10 nucleotides line up with TRBD2. Germline CDR1 is SNHLY and CDR2 is FYNNEI. CDR3 length equals 15 residues. V was clipped by 7 bases and J by 5 bases; unmatched bases: 7. The CDR3 DNA sequence: TGTGCCAGCACCGATCTAGCGGGGGTGACCGGGGAGCTGTTTTTT. Translation gives CASTDLAGVTGELFF.

A single count supports this clone. The chain carries TRBV6-4 and TRBJ1-1; 7 positions match TRBD1. Germline-derived CDR1 and CDR2 are MRHNA and SNTAGT. J lost 3 bases, V lost 0 bases, and 16 bases had no gene match. The CDR3 is 19 residues long. The CDR3 protein is CASSDSAIKGQILDTEAFF. CDR3 bases: TGTGCCAGCAGTGACTCGGCCATTAAGGGACAGATTTTAGACACTGAAGCTTTCTTT.

The chain links TRBV19 to TRBJ1-1; maybe TRBD1 (5 bases). The germline gives CDR1 LNHDA, CDR2 SQIVND (reference sequence). Trimming stripped 1 base from V and 8 bases from J, with 17 bases between. CDR3 length: 15 amino acids. As DNA, the CDR3 is TGTGCCAGTAGTATAGTCGGGACGGCCATGACAGAAGCTTTCTTT. The encoded protein is CASSIVGTAMTEAFF.

The chain recombines TRBV13 with TRBJ1-2, with D unclear. This CDR3 region has 16 residues. V lost 3 bases and J 3 bases, leaving 17 bases between the germline ends. Germline lookup yields CDR1 PRHDT and CDR2 FYEKMQ (reference sequence). CDR3 in DNA: TGTGCCAGCAGCTTCACGGCTGACGGGTGGGACTATGGCTACACCTTC. Its translation is CASSFTADGWDYGYTF.